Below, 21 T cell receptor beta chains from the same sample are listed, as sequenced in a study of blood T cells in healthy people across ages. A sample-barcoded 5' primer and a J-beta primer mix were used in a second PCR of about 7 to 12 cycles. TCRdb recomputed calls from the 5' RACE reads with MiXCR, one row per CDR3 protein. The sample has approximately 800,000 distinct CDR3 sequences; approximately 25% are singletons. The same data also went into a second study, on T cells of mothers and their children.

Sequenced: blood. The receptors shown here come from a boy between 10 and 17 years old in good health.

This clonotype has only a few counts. The CDR3 nucleotides are TGTGCCAGCAGCCGGGGGACATCCTCTGGAAACACCATATATTTT. Translation: CASSRGTSSGNTIYF. The gene calls are TRBV6-5 and TRBJ1-3, with a weak D call TRBD1 (6 bases). V shed 6 bases and J shed 0 bases, with 12 bases lying between them. CDR1 and CDR2 from the germline V gene are MNHEY and SVGAGI. CDR3 length equals 15 residues.

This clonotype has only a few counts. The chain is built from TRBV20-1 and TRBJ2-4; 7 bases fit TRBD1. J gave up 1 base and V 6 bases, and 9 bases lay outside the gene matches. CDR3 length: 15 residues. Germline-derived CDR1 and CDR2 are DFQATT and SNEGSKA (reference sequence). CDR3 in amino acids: CSAPDRTGAKNIQYF. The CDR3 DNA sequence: TGCAGTGCCCCGGACAGGACCGGGGCCAAAAACATTCAGTACTTC.

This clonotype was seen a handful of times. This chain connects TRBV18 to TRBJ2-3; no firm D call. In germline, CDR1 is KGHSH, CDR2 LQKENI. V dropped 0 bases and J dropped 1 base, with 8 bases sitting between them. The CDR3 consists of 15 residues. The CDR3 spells CASSPPFDGTDTQYF. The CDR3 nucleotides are TGTGCCAGCTCACCACCATTTGACGGCACAGATACGCAGTATTTT. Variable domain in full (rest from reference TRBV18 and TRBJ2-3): NAGVMQNPRHLVRRRGQEARLRCSPMKGHSHVYWYRQLPEEGLKFMVYLQKENIIDESGMPKERFSAEFPKEGPSILRIQQVVRGDSAAYFCASSPPFDGTDTQYFGPGTRLTVL.

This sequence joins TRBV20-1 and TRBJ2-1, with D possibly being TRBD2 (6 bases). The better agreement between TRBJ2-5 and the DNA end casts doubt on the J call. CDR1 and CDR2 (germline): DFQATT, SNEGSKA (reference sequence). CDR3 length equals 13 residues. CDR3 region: CSARLAPSETQYF. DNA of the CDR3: TGCAGTGCTAGACTAGCGCCATCAGAGACCCAGTACTTC.

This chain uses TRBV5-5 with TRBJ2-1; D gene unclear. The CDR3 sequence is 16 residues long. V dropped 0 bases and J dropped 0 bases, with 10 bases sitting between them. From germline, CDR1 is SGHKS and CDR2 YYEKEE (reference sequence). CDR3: CASSLAVYSSYNEQFF. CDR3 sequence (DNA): TGTGCCAGCAGCTTGGCGGTCTATTCCTCCTACAATGAGCAGTTCTTC.

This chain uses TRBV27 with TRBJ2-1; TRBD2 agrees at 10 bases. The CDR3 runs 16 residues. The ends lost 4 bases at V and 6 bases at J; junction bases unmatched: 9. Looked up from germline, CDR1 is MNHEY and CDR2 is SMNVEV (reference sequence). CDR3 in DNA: TGTGCCAGCAGTTCCCTAGCGGGAGTTGAGGGCAATGAGCAGTTCTTC. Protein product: CASSSLAGVEGNEQFF.

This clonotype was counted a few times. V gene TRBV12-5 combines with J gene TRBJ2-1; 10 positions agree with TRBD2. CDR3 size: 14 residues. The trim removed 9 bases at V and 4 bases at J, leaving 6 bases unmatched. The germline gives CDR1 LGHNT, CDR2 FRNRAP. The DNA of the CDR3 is TGTGCTAGCCAGCGGGAGGGCTCTTACAATGAGCAGTTCTTC. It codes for CASQREGSYNEQFF. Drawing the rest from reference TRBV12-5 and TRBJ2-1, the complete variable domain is DARVTQTPRHKVTEMGQEVTMRCQPILGHNTVFWYRQTMMQGLELLAYFRNRAPLDDSGMPKDRFSAEMPDATLATLKIQPSEPRDSAVYFCASQREGSYNEQFFGPGTRLTVL.

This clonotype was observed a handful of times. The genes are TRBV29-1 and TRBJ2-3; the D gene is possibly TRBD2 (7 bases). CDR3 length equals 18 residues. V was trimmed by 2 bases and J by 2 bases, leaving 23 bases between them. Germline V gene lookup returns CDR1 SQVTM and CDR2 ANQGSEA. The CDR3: CSVELGGATETNTDTQYF. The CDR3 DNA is TGCAGCGTTGAATTGGGGGGGGCGACAGAGACTAACACAGATACGCAGTATTTT.

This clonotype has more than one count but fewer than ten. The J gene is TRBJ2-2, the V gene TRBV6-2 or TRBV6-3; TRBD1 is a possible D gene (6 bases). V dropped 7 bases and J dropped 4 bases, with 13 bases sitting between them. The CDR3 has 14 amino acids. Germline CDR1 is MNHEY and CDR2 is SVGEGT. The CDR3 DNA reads TGTGCCAGCATGGGGCAGGGGAGCACCGGGGAGCTGTTTTTT. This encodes CASMGQGSTGELFF.

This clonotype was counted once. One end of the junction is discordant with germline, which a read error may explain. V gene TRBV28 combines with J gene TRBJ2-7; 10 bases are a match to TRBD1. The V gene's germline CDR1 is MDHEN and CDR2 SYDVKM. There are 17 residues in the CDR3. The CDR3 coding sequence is TGTGTCAGCAGCCCAGCCGAAGACAGGGGGCTACTATACGAGCAGTACTTC. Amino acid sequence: CVSSPAEDRGLLYEQYF. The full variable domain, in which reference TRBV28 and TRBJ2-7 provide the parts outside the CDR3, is DVKVTQSSRYLVKRTGEKVFLECVQDMDHENMFWYRQDPGLGLRLIYFSYDVKMKEKGDIPEGYSVSREKKERFSLILESASTNQTSMYLCVSSPAEDRGLLYEQYFGPGTRLTVT.

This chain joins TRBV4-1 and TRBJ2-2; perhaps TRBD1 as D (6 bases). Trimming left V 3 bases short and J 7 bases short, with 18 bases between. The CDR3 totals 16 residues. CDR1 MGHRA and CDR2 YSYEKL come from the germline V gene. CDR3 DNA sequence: TGCGCCAGCAGCCAGGGCCCAACAGGGACGAACGGGGAGCTGTTTTTT. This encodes CASSQGPTGTNGELFF.

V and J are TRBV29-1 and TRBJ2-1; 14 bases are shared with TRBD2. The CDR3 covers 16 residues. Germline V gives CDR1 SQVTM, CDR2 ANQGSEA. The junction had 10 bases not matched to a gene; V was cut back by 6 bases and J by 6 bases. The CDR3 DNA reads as TGCAGCGTCTTTGGGACTAGCGGGAGTCGGTTCAATGAGCAGTTCTTC. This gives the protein CSVFGTSGSRFNEQFF.

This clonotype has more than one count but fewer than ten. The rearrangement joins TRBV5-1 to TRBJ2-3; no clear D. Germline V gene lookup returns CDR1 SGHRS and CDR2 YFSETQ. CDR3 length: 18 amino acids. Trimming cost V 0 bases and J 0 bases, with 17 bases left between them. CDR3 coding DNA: TGCGCCAGCAGCTTGGGGGGTACCCTCCTGTTGAGCACAGATACGCAGTATTTT. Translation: CASSLGGTLLLSTDTQYF.

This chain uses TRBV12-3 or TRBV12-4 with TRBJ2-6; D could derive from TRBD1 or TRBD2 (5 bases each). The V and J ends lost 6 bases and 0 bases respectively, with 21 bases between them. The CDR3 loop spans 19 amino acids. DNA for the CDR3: TGTGCCAGCAGGGGGACGGTAGGCATTTTCAGCTCTGGGGCCAACGTCCTGACTTTC. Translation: CASRGTVGIFSSGANVLTF.

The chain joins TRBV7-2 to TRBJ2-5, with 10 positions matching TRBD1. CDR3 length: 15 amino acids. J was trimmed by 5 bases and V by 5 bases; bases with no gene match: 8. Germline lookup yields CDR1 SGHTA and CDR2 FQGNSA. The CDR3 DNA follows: TGTGCCAGCAGCACAGACAGGGGGCGCGGGGAGACCCAGTACTTC. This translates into CASSTDRGRGETQYF.

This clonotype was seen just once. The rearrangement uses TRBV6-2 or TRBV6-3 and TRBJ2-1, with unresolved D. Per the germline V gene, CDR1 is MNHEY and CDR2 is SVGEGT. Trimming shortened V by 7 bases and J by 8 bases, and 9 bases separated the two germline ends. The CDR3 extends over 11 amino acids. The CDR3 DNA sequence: TGTGCCAGCACAGCCCGGTATGAGCAGTTCTTC. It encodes CASTARYEQFF.

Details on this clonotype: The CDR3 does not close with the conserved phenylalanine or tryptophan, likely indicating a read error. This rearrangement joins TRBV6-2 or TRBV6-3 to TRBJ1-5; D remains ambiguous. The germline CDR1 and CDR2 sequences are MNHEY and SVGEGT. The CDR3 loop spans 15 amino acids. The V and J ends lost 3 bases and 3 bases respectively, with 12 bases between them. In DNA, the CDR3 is TGTGCCAGCAGTTATTCAGCTCAATACAATCAGCCCCAGCATCTT. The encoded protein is CASSYSAQYNQPQHL.

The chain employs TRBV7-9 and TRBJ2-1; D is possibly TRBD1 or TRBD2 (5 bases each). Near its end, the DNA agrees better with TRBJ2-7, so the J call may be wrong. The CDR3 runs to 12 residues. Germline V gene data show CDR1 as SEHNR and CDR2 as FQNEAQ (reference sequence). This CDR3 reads CASSAGWDGQYF. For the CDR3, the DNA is TGTGCCAGCAGCGCCGGGTGGGACGGGCAGTACTTC.

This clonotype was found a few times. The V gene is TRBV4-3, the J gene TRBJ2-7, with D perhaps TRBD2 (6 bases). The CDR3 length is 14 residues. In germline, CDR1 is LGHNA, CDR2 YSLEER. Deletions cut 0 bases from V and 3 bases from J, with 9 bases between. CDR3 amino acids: CASSQDRGIYEQYF. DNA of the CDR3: TGCGCCAGCAGCCAAGATCGGGGGATCTACGAGCAGTACTTC.

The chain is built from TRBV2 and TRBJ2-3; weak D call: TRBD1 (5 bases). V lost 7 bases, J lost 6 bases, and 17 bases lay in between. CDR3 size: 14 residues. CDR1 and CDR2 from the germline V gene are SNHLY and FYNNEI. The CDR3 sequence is CASNVWGLSDTQYF. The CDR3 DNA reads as TGTGCCAGCAACGTGTGGGGCCTAAGCGATACGCAGTATTTT.

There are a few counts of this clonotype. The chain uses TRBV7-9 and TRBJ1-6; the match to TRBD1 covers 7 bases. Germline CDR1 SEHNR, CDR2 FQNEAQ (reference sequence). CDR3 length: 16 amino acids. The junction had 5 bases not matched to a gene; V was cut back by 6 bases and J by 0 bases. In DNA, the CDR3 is TGTGCCAGCAGGAAGACAGGGAGCTCCTATAATTCACCCCTCCACTTT. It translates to CASRKTGSSYNSPLHF.